A single count supports the clone carrying this T cell receptor beta chain. Its antigen remains unidentified. The record originates from a study of lymphopenia after photon versus proton radiotherapy. Trimming stripped 3 bases from V and 1 base from J, with 20 bases between. This CDR3 is built from 18 residues. Germline V lookup: CDR1 SGHRS, CDR2 YFSETQ. Study findings and constraints: Post-nadir diversity loss with photons came from oligoclonal expansion, particularly CD8+ Temra cells.

Profiling relied on immunoSEQ multiplex PCR, and the TCRdb table lists in-frame clones only, not all of them. The data hold 25,000 to 35,000 clones, with roughly 90% observed a single time. The chain is built from TRBV5-1 and TRBJ2-1, with a possible D match to TRBD2 (6 bases). This receptor was taken from a woman aged 50 to 65 with pancreatic cancer. This specimen consisted of peripheral blood, obtained from a patient treated with photon-based radiotherapy. The CDR3: CASSSARAEGPSYNEQFF. The CDR3, as DNA: TGCGCCAGCAGCTCCGCCAGGGCGGAGGGGCCATCCTACAATGAGCAGTTCTTC.